Sequencing of this T cell receptor beta chain was carried out in a study of OX40 agonist ivuxolimab in advanced cancers. Notes on the study in general: Low levels of normalized T-cell clonal expansion also appeared in some nonresponders. Antigen specificity was not determined for the expanded peripheral T cells.

Sequenced by immunoSEQ multiplex PCR; TCRdb stores in-frame clones only, minus some. Here the sample spans fewer than 85,000 clones, around 80% being singletons. Comments on this clone: Its specificity is unknown.

The V and J ends lost 5 bases and 17 bases respectively, with 19 bases between them. From germline, CDR1 is SGHTA and CDR2 FQGNSA. The CDR3 totals 13 residues. Material: CD4+ or CD8+ T cells sorted from blood, obtained in a trial of the OX40 agonist ivuxolimab. This TCR was sampled from an adult with an advanced solid tumor such as melanoma, head and neck, liver or kidney cancer. The rearrangement joins TRBV7-2 to TRBJ1-6, with unresolved D. This chain's CDR3 is CASSEDRDNHIHF. The CDR3 region has the DNA TGTGCCAGCAGCGAAGACCGGGATAACCACATCCACTTT. The full variable domain, with the rest looked up from reference TRBV7-2 and TRBJ1-6, is GAGVSQSPSNKVTEKGKDVELRCDPISGHTALYWYRQSLGQGLEFLIYFQGNSAPDKSGLPSDRFSAERTGGSVSTLTIQRTQQEDSAVYLCASSEDRDNHIHFGNGTRLTVT.